The 8 T cell receptor beta chains below were found in one sample sequenced in a study of blood T cell repertoires in COVID-19. Generated by immunoSEQ multiplex PCR, the TCRdb table keeps only in-frame clones and is missing some. The sample has some 240,000 clones, 80% to 95% seen once. Sequencing input: peripheral blood. These receptors all come from a man aged 55 to 70 with COVID-19, enrolled during active disease.

The chain links TRBV15 to TRBJ1-4, with a possible D match to TRBD1 (5 bases). CDR3 length: 16 residues. V lost 0 bases, J lost 8 bases, and 16 bases lay in between. The germline gives CDR1 LNHNV, CDR2 YYDKDF (reference sequence). CDR3 DNA sequence: TGTGCCACCAGCAGAGATATGGGCTTGCAGGGAGAAAAACTGTTTTTT. This sequence encodes CATSRDMGLQGEKLFF. The variable domain in full, completed from reference TRBV15 and TRBJ1-4, reads DAMVIQNPRYQVTQFGKPVTLSCSQTLNHNVMYWYQQKSSQAPKLLFHYYDKDFNNEADTPDNFQSRRPNTSFCFLDIRSPGLGDTAMYLCATSRDMGLQGEKLFFGSGTQLSVL.

This clone was seen a single time. The chain has TRBV6-4 and TRBJ1-1, with D unclear. Trimming pared 0 bases from V and 10 bases from J, leaving 18 bases between. CDR1 MRHNA and CDR2 SNTAGT come from the germline V gene. This CDR3 is built from 15 residues. CDR3 amino acids: CASSDSAGSTYVAFF. The DNA of the CDR3 is TGTGCCAGCAGTGACTCAGCAGGTAGTACGTATGTAGCTTTCTTT.

This clone appeared once. This chain connects TRBV5-6 to TRBJ2-7, with 8 bases fitting TRBD1. Germline CDR1 reads SGHDT; CDR2 reads YYEEEE. The V and J ends lost 0 bases and 6 bases, in that order; junction bases with no gene match: 5. The CDR3 extends over 14 amino acids. In DNA, the CDR3 is TGTGCCAGCAGCTTGGCCAGGGGGCTGGGCGAGCAGTACTTC. Translating gives CASSLARGLGEQYF.

The chain has TRBV2 and TRBJ1-1; TRBD1 matches at 9 bases. Germline trimming cut 6 bases from V and 9 bases from J; bases unmatched to any gene: 11. CDR1 is SNHLY, CDR2 FYNNEI, per germline. This CDR3 comprises 14 residues. This CDR3 reads CASRAGTGRSKAFF. In DNA form, the CDR3 reads TGTGCCAGCAGAGCGGGGACAGGGCGGTCTAAAGCTTTCTTT.

The gene calls are TRBV2 and TRBJ2-1; 11 nucleotides match TRBD2. The germline V gene has CDR1 SNHLY and CDR2 FYNNEI. The CDR3 loop spans 17 amino acids. Trimming cost V 4 bases and J 1 base; bases outside gene matches: 6. The CDR3 protein is CASSGGLAGLSYNEQFF. As DNA, the CDR3 is TGTGCCAGCAGTGGAGGACTAGCGGGCCTGTCCTACAATGAGCAGTTCTTC.

The chain has TRBV27 and TRBJ1-6; no reliable D call. V shed 7 bases and J shed 7 bases, with 8 bases lying between them. The germline CDR1 and CDR2 sequences are MNHEY and SMNVEV (reference sequence). CDR3 length equals 12 residues. CDR3 sequence: CASTQANSPLHF. The CDR3 DNA follows: TGTGCCAGCACCCAGGCGAATTCACCCCTCCACTTT.

The chain links TRBV15 to TRBJ2-5; TRBD1 matches at 8 bases. The ends lost 8 bases at V and 3 bases at J; junction bases unmatched: 5. Germline-derived CDR1 and CDR2 are LNHNV and YYDKDF (reference sequence). This CDR3 contains 13 residues. The CDR3 sequence is CATGQGIEETQYF. CDR3 in DNA: TGTGCCACCGGACAGGGTATTGAAGAGACCCAGTACTTC. Combining the CDR3 with reference TRBV15 and TRBJ2-5 gives the whole variable domain DAMVIQNPRYQVTQFGKPVTLSCSQTLNHNVMYWYQQKSSQAPKLLFHYYDKDFNNEADTPDNFQSRRPNTSFCFLDIRSPGLGDTAMYLCATGQGIEETQYFGPGTRLLVL.

V is TRBV7-9 and J is TRBJ2-7; D is ambiguous. Between the trimmed V and J ends, which lost 4 bases and 2 bases, there was a span of 18 bases. The length of the CDR3 is 16 residues. The germline V gene encodes CDR1 SEHNR and CDR2 FQNEAQ (reference sequence). The CDR3 region has the DNA TGTGCCAGCAGCTCCTGGTTGGCACAGATAGCCTACGAGCAGTACTTC. This gives the protein CASSSWLAQIAYEQYF.